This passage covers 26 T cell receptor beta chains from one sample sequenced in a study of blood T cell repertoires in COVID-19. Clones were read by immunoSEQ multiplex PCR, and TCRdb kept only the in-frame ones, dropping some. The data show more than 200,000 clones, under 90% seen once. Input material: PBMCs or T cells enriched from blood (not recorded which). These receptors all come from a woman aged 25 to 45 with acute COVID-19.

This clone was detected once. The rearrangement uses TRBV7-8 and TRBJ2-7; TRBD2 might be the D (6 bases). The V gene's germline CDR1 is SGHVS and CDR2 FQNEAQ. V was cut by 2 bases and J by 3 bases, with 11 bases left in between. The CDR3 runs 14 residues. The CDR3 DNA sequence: TGTGCCAGCAGCTTATCCGGGGGAGGCTACGAGCAGTACTTC. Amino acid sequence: CASSLSGGGYEQYF.

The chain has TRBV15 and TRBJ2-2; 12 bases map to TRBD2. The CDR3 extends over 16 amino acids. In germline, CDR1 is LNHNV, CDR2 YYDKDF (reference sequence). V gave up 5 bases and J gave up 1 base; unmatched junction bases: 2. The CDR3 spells CATSRGLAGNTGELFF. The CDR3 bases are TGTGCCACCAGCCGGGGACTAGCGGGGAACACCGGGGAGCTGTTTTTT.

DNA for the CDR3: TGTGCCTGGAGCCGATCCCCCGGCTATGGCTACACCTTC. This codes for CAWSRSPGYGYTF. The gene calls are TRBV30 and TRBJ1-2; D uncertain. Germline values: CDR1 GTSNPN, CDR2 SVGIG (reference sequence). The CDR3 is 13 amino acids. The V end was cut by 3 bases, the J end by 4 bases, with 12 bases between.

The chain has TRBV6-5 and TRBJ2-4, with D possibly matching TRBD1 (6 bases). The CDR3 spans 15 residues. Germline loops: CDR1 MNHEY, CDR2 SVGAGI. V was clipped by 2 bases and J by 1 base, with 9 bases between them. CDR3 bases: TGTGCCAGCAGTTACGACAGGCCCGCCAAAAACATTCAGTACTTC. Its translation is CASSYDRPAKNIQYF.

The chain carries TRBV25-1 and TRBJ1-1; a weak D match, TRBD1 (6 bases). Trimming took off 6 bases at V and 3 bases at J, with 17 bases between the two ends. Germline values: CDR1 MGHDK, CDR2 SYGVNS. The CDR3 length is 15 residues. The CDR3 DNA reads TGTGCCAGCAGCGCGGGTAGGGGGTGGGACACTGAAGCTTTCTTT. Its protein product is CASSAGRGWDTEAFF. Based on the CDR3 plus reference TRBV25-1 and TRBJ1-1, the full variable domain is EADIYQTPRYLVIGTGKKITLECSQTMGHDKMYWYQQDPGMELHLIHYSYGVNSTEKGDLSSESTVSRIRTEHFPLTLESARPSHTSQYLCASSAGRGWDTEAFFGQGTRLTVV.

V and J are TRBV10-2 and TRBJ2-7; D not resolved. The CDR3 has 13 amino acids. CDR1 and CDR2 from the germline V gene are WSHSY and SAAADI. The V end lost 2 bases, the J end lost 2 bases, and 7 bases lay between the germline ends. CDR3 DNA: TGCGCCAGCAGTGAGGGCAGCGCCTACGAGCAGTACTTC. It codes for CASSEGSAYEQYF.

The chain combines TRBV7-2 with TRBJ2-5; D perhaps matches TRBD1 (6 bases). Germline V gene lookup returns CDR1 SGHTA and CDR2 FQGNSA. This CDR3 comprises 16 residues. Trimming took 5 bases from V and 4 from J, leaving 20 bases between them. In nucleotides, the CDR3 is TGTGCCAGCAGCCCACGGGGACAATTAACGAGAGAGACCCAGTACTTC. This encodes CASSPRGQLTRETQYF.

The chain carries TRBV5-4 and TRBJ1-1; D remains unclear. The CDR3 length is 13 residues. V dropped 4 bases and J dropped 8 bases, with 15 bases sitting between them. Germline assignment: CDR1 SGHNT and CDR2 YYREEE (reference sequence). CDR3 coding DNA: TGTGCCAGCAGCCCCCGCGGGCACCCCGAAGCTTTCTTT. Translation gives CASSPRGHPEAFF. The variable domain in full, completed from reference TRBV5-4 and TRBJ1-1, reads ETGVTQSPTHLIKTRGQQVTLRCSSQSGHNTVSWYQQALGQGPQFIFQYYREEENGRGNFPPRFSGLQFPNYSSELNVNALELDDSALYLCASSPRGHPEAFFGQGTRLTVV.

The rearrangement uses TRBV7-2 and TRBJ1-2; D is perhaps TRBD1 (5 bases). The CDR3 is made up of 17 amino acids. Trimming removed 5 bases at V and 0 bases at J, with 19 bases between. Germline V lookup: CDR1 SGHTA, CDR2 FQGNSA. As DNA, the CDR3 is TGTGCCAGCAGCCCCCGGCGGGGCGCGGGTCCTAACTATGGCTACACCTTC. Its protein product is CASSPRRGAGPNYGYTF.

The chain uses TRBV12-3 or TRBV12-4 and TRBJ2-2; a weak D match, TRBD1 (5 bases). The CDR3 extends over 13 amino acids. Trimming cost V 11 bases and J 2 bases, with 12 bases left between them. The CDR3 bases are TGTGCCGGGGCGGACGGAAACACCGGGGAGCTGTTTTTT. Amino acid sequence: CAGADGNTGELFF.

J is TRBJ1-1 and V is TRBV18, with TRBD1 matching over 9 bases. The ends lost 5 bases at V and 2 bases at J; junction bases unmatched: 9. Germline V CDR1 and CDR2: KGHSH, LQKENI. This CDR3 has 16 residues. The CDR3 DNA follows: TGTGCCAGCTCATCGGAACAGGGGGCGGCTAACACTGAAGCTTTCTTT. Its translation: CASSSEQGAANTEAFF. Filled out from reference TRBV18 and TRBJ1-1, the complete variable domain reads NAGVMQNPRHLVRRRGQEARLRCSPMKGHSHVYWYRQLPEEGLKFMVYLQKENIIDESGMPKERFSAEFPKEGPSILRIQQVVRGDSAAYFCASSSEQGAANTEAFFGQGTRLTVV.

Written as DNA, the CDR3 is TGCAGCGTTGTTCCAACCCAGGGTCCGGGCTACGAGCAGTACTTC. Protein: CSVVPTQGPGYEQYF. The V gene is TRBV29-1, the J gene TRBJ2-7; possible D gene TRBD1, 5 bases. The V gene lost 4 bases and the J gene lost 3 bases, with 19 bases spanning the gap. There are 15 residues in the CDR3. CDR1 and CDR2 (germline): SQVTM, ANQGSEA.

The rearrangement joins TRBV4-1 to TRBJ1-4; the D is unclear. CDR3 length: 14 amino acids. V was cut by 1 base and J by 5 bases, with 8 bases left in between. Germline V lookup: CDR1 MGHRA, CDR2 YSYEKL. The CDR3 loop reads CASSQAQYNEKLFF. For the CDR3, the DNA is TGCGCCAGCAGCCAAGCGCAGTACAATGAAAAACTGTTTTTT.

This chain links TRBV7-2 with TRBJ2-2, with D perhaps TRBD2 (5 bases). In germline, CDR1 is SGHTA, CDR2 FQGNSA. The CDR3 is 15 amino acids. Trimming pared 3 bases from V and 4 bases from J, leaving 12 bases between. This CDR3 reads CASSFDYYTTGELFF. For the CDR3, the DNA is TGTGCCAGCAGCTTCGACTACTACACCACCGGGGAGCTGTTTTTT.

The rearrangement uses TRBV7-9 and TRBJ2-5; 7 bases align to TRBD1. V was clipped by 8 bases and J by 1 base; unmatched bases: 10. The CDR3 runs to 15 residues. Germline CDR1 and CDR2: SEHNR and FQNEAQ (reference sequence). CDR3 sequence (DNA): TGTGCCAGCGGAAGATGGACAGGAGCCCAAGAGACCCAGTACTTC. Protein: CASGRWTGAQETQYF.

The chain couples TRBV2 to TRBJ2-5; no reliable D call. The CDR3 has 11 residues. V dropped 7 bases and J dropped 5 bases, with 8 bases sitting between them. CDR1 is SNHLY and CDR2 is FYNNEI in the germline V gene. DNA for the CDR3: TGTGCCAGCACCGGTCGGGAGACCCAGTACTTC. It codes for CASTGRETQYF.

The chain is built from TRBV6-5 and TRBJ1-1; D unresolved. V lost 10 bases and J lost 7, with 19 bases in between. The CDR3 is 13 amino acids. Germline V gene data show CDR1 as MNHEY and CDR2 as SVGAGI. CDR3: CATGGRGGNEAFF. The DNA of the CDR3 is TGTGCCACGGGAGGACGGGGTGGTAATGAAGCTTTCTTT.

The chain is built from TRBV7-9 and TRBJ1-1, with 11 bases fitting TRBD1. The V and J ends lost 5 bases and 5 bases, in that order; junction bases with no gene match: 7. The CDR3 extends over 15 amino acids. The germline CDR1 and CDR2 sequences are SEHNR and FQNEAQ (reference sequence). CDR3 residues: CASSRRDRGETEAFF. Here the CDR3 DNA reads TGTGCCAGCAGCAGACGGGACAGGGGGGAAACTGAAGCTTTCTTT.

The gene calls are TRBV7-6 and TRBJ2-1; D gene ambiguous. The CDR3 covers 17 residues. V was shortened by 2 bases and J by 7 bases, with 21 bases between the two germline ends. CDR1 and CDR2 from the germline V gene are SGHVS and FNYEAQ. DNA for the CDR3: TGTGCCAGCAGCTTAAAGGTAGCCGGATCCAGTTTGAATGAGCAGTTCTTC. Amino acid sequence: CASSLKVAGSSLNEQFF.

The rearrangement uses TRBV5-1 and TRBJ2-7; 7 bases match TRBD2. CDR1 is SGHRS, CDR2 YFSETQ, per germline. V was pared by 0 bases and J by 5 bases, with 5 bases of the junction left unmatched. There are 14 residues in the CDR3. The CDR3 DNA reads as TGCGCCAGCAGCTTGGGAAGCGGGGTCGACGAGCAGTACTTC. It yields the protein CASSLGSGVDEQYF.

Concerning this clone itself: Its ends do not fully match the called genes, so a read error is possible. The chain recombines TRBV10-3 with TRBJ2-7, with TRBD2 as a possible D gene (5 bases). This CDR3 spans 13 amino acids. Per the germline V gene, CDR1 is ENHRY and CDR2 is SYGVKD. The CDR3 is CAIGEDYSYEQYF. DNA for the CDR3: TGTGCCATCGGTGAAGACTACTCCTACGAGCAGTACTTC.

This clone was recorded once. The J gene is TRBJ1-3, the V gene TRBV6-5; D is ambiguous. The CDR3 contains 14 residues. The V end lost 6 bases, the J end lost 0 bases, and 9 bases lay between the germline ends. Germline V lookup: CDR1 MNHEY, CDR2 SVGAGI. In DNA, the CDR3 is TGTGCCAGCAGCCCAGGATACTCTGGAAACACCATATATTTT. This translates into CASSPGYSGNTIYF.

DNA of the CDR3: TGTGCCAGCAGCCCGCGGAGGGACAGGGGAACAGCTTTCTTT. Translation: CASSPRRDRGTAFF. The chain couples TRBV11-2 to TRBJ1-1; 10 bases line up with TRBD1. V was pared by 5 bases and J by 10 bases, with 10 bases of the junction left unmatched. This CDR3 has 14 residues. CDR1 and CDR2 from the germline V gene are SGHAT and FQNNGV. Based on the CDR3 plus reference TRBV11-2 and TRBJ1-1, the full variable domain is EAGVAQSPRYKIIEKRQSVAFWCNPISGHATLYWYQQILGQGPKLLIQFQNNGVVDDSQLPKDRFSAERLKGVDSTLKIQPAKLEDSAVYLCASSPRRDRGTAFFGQGTRLTVV.

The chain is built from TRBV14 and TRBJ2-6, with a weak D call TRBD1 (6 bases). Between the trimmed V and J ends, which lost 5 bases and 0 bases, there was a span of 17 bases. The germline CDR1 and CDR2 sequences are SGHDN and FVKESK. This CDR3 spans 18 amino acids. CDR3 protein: CASSLKTGILSGANVLTF. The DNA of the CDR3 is TGTGCCAGCAGCTTGAAGACAGGAATCCTCTCTGGGGCCAACGTCCTGACTTTC.

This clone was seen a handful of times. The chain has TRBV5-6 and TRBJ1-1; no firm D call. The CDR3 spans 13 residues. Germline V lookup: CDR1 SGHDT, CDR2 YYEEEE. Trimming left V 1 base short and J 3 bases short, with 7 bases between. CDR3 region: CASSLNEDTEAFF. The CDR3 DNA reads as TGTGCCAGCAGCTTGAATGAGGACACTGAAGCTTTCTTT.

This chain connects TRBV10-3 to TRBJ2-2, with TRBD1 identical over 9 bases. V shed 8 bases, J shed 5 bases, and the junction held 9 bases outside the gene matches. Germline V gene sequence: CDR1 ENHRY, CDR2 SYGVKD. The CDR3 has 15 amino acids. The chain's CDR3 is CAIQAGTGPTGELFF. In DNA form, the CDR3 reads TGTGCCATCCAAGCCGGGACAGGGCCTACCGGGGAGCTGTTTTTT.